This T cell receptor beta chain was sequenced in a study of OX40 agonist ivuxolimab in advanced cancers. Study summary: Treatment received earlier with anti-PD-1, anti-PD-L1 or anti-CTLA-4 agents was allowed, and over 35% had some.

Blood was sampled at baseline, cycle 4 day 1, and cycle 7 day 1. The CDR3 extends over 15 amino acids. Looked up from germline, CDR1 is LGHNA and CDR2 is YNFKEQ. V was shortened by 0 bases and J by 5 bases, with 11 bases between the two germline ends. Clones were read by immunoSEQ multiplex PCR, and TCRdb kept only the in-frame ones, dropping some. The sample has 65,000 to 95,000 clones, roughly 94% seen once. The TCR comes from an adult with an advanced solid tumor such as melanoma, head and neck, liver or kidney cancer. The chain employs TRBV4-2 and TRBJ1-5, with D possibly TRBD1 on 6 matching bases. This specimen was CD4+ or CD8+ T cells sorted from blood, taken in a trial of the OX40 agonist ivuxolimab. CDR3 sequence reads: CASSQDAGGYQPQHF. In DNA form, the CDR3 reads TGTGCCAGCAGCCAAGATGCGGGGGGCTATCAGCCCCAGCATTTT.